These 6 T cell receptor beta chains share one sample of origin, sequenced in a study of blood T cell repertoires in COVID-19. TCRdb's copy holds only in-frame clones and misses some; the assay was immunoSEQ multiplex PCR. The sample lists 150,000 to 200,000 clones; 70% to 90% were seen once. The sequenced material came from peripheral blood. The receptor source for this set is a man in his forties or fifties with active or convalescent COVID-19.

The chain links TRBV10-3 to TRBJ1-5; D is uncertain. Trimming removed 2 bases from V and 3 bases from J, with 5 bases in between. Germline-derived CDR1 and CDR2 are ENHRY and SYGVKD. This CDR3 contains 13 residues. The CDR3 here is CAISENLNQPQHF. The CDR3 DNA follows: TGTGCCATCAGTGAGAATCTCAATCAGCCCCAGCATTTT.

The CDR3 spells CAISPRTGGGETQYF. CDR3 sequence (DNA): TGTGCCATCAGTCCCCGGACAGGGGGCGGAGAGACCCAGTACTTC. The chain links TRBV10-3 to TRBJ2-5; 11 nucleotides agree with TRBD1. The V segment lost 5 bases and the J segment 4 bases; nucleotides outside the gene matches: 6. Germline lookup yields CDR1 ENHRY and CDR2 SYGVKD. The CDR3 is made up of 15 amino acids.

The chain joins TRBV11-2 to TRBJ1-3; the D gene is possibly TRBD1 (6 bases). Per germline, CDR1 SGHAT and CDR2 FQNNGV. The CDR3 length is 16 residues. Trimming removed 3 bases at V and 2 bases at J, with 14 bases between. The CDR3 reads CASSFSRGSAGNTIYF. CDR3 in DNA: TGTGCCAGCAGCTTTTCCAGGGGATCAGCTGGAAACACCATATATTTT.

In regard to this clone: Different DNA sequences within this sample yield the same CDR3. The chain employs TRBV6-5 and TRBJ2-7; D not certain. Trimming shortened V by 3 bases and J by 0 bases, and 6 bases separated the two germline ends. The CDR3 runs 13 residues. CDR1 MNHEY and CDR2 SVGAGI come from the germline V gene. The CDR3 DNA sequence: TGTGCCAGCAGTTATAGGAGCTCCTACGAGCAGTACTTC. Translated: CASSYRSSYEQYF.

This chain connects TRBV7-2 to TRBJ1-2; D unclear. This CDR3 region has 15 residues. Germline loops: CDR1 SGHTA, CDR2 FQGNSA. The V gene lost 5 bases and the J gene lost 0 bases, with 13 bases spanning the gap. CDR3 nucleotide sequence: TGTGCCAGCAGCCCCCTCACGTCAGCTAACTATGGCTACACCTTC. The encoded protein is CASSPLTSANYGYTF.

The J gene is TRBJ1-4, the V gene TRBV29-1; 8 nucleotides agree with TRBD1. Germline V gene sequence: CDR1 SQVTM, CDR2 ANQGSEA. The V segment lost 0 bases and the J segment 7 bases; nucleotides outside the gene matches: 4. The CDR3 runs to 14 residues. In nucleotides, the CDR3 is TGCAGCGTTGAAGAGGGCAGGGGGCTTGAAAAACTGTTTTTT. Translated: CSVEEGRGLEKLFF.